This T cell receptor beta chain was observed in a study of blood T cell repertoires in COVID-19. In the study overall: The United States, Italy and Spain supplied acute and convalescent COVID-19 samples.

Recruits, aged roughly 18 to 90 years, lived in 24 US areas. Which cohort a participant joined came from the clinical history participants gave. V shed 5 bases and J 4 bases; nucleotides not matched to a gene: 6. The CDR3 runs 14 residues. Germline loops: CDR1 SGHTA, CDR2 FQGTGA. For this clone: Other DNA sequences in the same sample also yield this CDR3.

Using immunoSEQ multiplex PCR, the repertoire was profiled, and TCRdb retains in-frame clones only, with some absent. Here the sample spans roughly 180,000 clones, 70% to 80% being singletons. This TCR was sampled from a man between 60 and 75 years old who had been exposed to COVID-19. This rearrangement joins TRBV7-3 to TRBJ2-5, with 8 bases that match TRBD1. Sequenced: PBMCs or T cells enriched from blood (not recorded which). CDR3 protein: CASSPTGGGETQYF. CDR3 in DNA: TGTGCCAGCAGCCCCACAGGGGGTGGAGAGACCCAGTACTTC.